Included here is one T cell receptor beta chain sequence, with context. Authors' analysis steps: Nucleated cell number was recorded as an estimate derived from reference gene primer amplification. Sequenced by immunoSEQ multiplex PCR; TCRdb stores in-frame clones only, minus some. From that table come the V and J calls and clone size; the DNA was used to work out D and trimming. This sample has a few hundred thousand clones; 89% occur once, and the top ten carry nearly 6.5%. This record comes from a study of blood T cell repertoires in COVID-19. The overall study: From the United States, Italy and Spain came samples of acute and convalescent COVID-19.

The CDR3 covers 15 residues. Germline CDR1 is MGHDK and CDR2 is SYGVNS. The V and J ends lost 4 bases and 6 bases, in that order; junction bases with no gene match: 7. The genes are TRBV25-1 and TRBJ2-7, with 12 positions matching TRBD2. Sequencing was carried out using peripheral blood. The clonotype comes from a man aged 18 to 29 who had recovered from COVID-19. DNA of the CDR3: TGTGCCAGCAGTGCCCAACTAGCGGGAGGACGCGAGCAGTACTTC. Translation: CASSAQLAGGREQYF.